The present T cell receptor beta chain was sequenced within a study of identical twins. Trimming at V came to 5 bases and at J to 3 bases, leaving 7 bases not matched to a gene. The length of the CDR3 is 14 residues. TCRdb used MiXCR to reprocess the 5' RACE reads, holding one entry per CDR3 protein. The data show around 230,000 distinct CDR3 sequences, with about a tenth seen just once and just over 5% held by the top ten. This clonotype was found many times. This chain joins TRBV12-3 or TRBV12-4 and TRBJ2-7; 7 positions match TRBD2. Sequences were obtained from memory (CD45RO+) T cells sorted from blood. This sequence originates from a woman between 18 and 30 years old in good health. The CDR3 DNA reads TGTGCCAGCAGTCGGACATCGGGGGGCTACGAGCAGTACTTC. Residues: CASSRTSGGYEQYF.